This TCR beta chain emerged from a study of spatial heterogeneity in lung cancer. General observations from the study: Expanded intratumoral alpha and beta TCR counts tracked tumor mutation counts. Of the expanded TCRs, ubiquitous and regional counts tracked the counts of ubiquitous and regional nonsynonymous mutations, respectively.

Unique molecular identifiers, one per molecule, were present on every TCR cDNA molecule. A single record per CDR3 protein comes from TCRdb applying MiXCR to the 5' RACE reads. The sample lists fewer than 5,500 distinct CDR3 sequences, less than 8.5% occurring once. The sample holds many counts of this clonotype. What it recognizes is unknown. The time point denotes: sample taken at primary tumor resection. A total of approximately 77 untreated early-stage non-small cell lung cancer patients served as donors. The receptor was isolated from a male donor with early-stage non-small cell lung cancer. The starting material was lung tumor tissue, obtained at surgery.

The CDR3 spells CSARGTSGGTYNEQFF. The DNA for the CDR3 is TGCAGTGCTCGAGGGACTAGCGGGGGGACCTACAATGAGCAGTTCTTC. The J gene is TRBJ2-1, the V gene TRBV20-1, with 15 bases aligning to TRBD2. Germline CDR1 reads DFQATT; CDR2 reads SNEGSKA (reference sequence). This CDR3 has 16 residues. V lost 5 bases, J lost 2 bases, and 4 bases stayed unmatched.